Each of the 4 T cell receptor beta chains below was sequenced from the same sample in a study of Graves' ophthalmopathy and Graves' hyperthyroidism. The authors amplified TCR beta CDR3 regions, and they did so from RNA transcripts for repertoire sequencing. First-round RT-PCR employed HTBI primers, with a second-round multiplex PCR after it. One entry per CDR3 protein, called by TCRdb with MiXCR from the multiplex PCR reads. The sample consists of approximately 500,000 distinct CDR3 sequences, approximately 14% of them appearing once. The sequencing sample was made of blood. These receptors were obtained from a young woman with Graves' ophthalmopathy.

This clonotype appeared many times. CDR3 sequence reads: CASSFERNTEAFF. In DNA form, the CDR3 reads TGTGCCAGCAGCTTCGAGAGGAACACTGAAGCTTTCTTT. The V gene is TRBV11-2, the J gene TRBJ1-1; no reliable D call. Per germline, CDR1 SGHAT and CDR2 FQNNGV. The V end lost 3 bases, the J end lost 1 base, and 6 bases lay between the germline ends. The CDR3 runs to 13 residues.

Ten or more counts support this clonotype. This chain joins TRBV15 and TRBJ1-1; no definite D call. The CDR3 totals 14 residues. The V end lost 0 bases, the J end lost 8 bases, and 13 bases lay between the germline ends. Germline values: CDR1 LNHNV, CDR2 YYDKDF (reference sequence). The CDR3 DNA reads as TGTGCCACCAGCAGAGATCGAGGTTTTCGAGAAGCTTTCTTT. It codes for CATSRDRGFREAFF.

This clonotype was observed many times. This chain joins TRBV15 and TRBJ2-7; unclear D gene. Germline V gene data show CDR1 as LNHNV and CDR2 as YYDKDF (reference sequence). The CDR3 length is 13 residues. V gave up 0 bases and J gave up 7 bases, with 10 bases separating them. The CDR3 nucleotides read TGTGCCACCAGCAGAGACAAGGTGTCGGAGCAGTACTTC. It specifies CATSRDKVSEQYF. Based on the CDR3 plus reference TRBV15 and TRBJ2-7, the full variable domain is DAMVIQNPRYQVTQFGKPVTLSCSQTLNHNVMYWYQQKSSQAPKLLFHYYDKDFNNEADTPDNFQSRRPNTSFCFLDIRSPGLGDTAMYLCATSRDKVSEQYFGPGTRLTVT.

In this sample, this clonotype turned up many times. V gene TRBV5-1 combines with J gene TRBJ2-5; the D is unclear. The ends were cut back, 0 bases at V and 0 bases at J, with 6 bases in the middle. This CDR3 spans 14 amino acids. Germline-derived CDR1 and CDR2 are SGHRS and YFSETQ. CDR3 loop: CASSLAPYQETQYF. As DNA, the CDR3 is TGCGCCAGCAGCTTGGCACCGTACCAAGAGACCCAGTACTTC.